The clone carrying this T cell receptor beta chain was recorded a few times. TCRdb re-analysed the 5' RACE reads in MiXCR, keeping a single row per CDR3 protein. Among 15,000 to 20,000 distinct CDR3 sequences listed, about 10% were seen once. This CDR3 is 14 amino acids long. CDR1 is SGHAT and CDR2 is FQNNGV in the germline V gene. Trimming cost V 6 bases and J 0 bases, with 9 bases left between them. This sample was included in a study of spatial heterogeneity in lung cancer. Study-wide context: For the average unique TCR and UMI combination, more than 8.5 occurrences appeared in raw reads.

This sample's time point: blood at routine non-recurrence follow-up after resection. Extraction of whole RNA from tumor, nontumor lung or frozen PBMC preceded unsorted sequencing. Sequenced here: PBMCs, sampled at follow-up. The chain links TRBV11-2 to TRBJ2-4; D ambiguous. This TCR was recovered from a male donor with early-stage non-small cell lung cancer. DNA of the CDR3: TGTGCCAGCAGTTCATCCCTAGCCAAAAACATTCAGTACTTC. It is translated as CASSSSLAKNIQYF.